Listed below are T cell receptor beta chains from one sample, sequenced in a study of T cell responses to AZD1222 COVID-19 vaccine. Only in-frame clones appear in the TCRdb table, and some are missing; sequencing was by immunoSEQ multiplex PCR. The sample gives tens of thousands of clones, approximately 91% of which show up once; roughly 5.3% is in the top ten. The source material was peripheral blood, sampled 28 days after the second AZD1222 dose. The source is an adult who received the AZD1222 COVID-19 vaccine. Each CDR3 is given with its conserved first and last residue. Fields, in order: clone size, V gene, D gene, J gene, CDR3 protein, CDR3 DNA. D genes are given only for firm matches. Clone size is given for some rows only: seen once, a few or many times, or a class if the clone is expanded.

size: NA
V: TRBV18
D: TRBD1
J: TRBJ1-2
CDR3: CASSRTGDSGYTF
DNA: TGTGCCAGCTCGCGTACAGGGGACAGTGGCTACACCTTC

size: few
V: TRBV6-2/TRBV6-3
D: NA
J: TRBJ2-7
CDR3: CASSLTQGLDLSYEQYF
DNA: TGTGCCAGCAGTTTGACCCAGGGGCTAGACCTCTCCTACGAGCAGTACTTC

size: NA
V: TRBV6-5
D: NA
J: TRBJ1-5
CDR3: CASSLTTAQPQHF
DNA: TGTGCCAGCAGTCTAACGACTGCACAGCCCCAGCATTTT

size: NA
V: TRBV7-9
D: TRBD2
J: TRBJ2-3
CDR3: CASSPQRGGLLDTQYF
DNA: TGTGCCAGCAGCCCCCAACGGGGGGGTCTGTTGGATACGCAGTATTTT

size: NA
V: TRBV12-3/TRBV12-4
D: NA
J: TRBJ2-7
CDR3: CASSFLRAGEQYF
DNA: TGTGCCAGCAGTTTTCTCAGGGCTGGGGAGCAGTACTTC

size: NA
V: TRBV5-1
D: TRBD1
J: TRBJ2-1
CDR3: CASMAGGYNEQFF
DNA: TGCGCCAGCATGGCAGGGGGCTACAATGAGCAGTTCTTC

size: NA
V: TRBV28
D: TRBD1
J: TRBJ2-5
CDR3: CATEQGAQETQYF
DNA: TGTGCCACAGAACAGGGGGCTCAGGAGACCCAGTACTTC

size: NA
V: TRBV6-4
D: TRBD2
J: TRBJ2-7
CDR3: CASDNLLAYSYEQYF
DNA: TGTGCCAGCGATAACCTACTAGCGTACTCCTACGAGCAGTACTTC

size: NA
V: TRBV5-4
D: TRBD1
J: TRBJ1-1
CDR3: CASGPTGGFGTEAFF
DNA: TGTGCCAGCGGCCCCACAGGGGGCTTCGGCACTGAAGCTTTCTTT

size: NA
V: TRBV28
D: TRBD1
J: TRBJ1-2
CDR3: CASSLGTVYGYTF
DNA: TGTGCCAGCAGTTTAGGGACAGTCTATGGCTACACCTTC

size: NA
V: TRBV28
D: NA
J: TRBJ1-2
CDR3: CASTPGGAAYGYTF
DNA: TGTGCCAGCACCCCCGGCGGGGCGGCCTATGGCTACACCTTC

size: NA
V: TRBV5-8
D: NA
J: TRBJ1-1
CDR3: CASSFTASAFF
DNA: TGTGCCAGCAGCTTTACGGCGTCGGCTTTCTTT

size: NA
V: TRBV6-1
D: TRBD1
J: TRBJ1-2
CDR3: CASSDRQGGGYTF
DNA: TGTGCCAGCAGTGACCGACAGGGTGGTGGCTACACCTTC

size: NA
V: TRBV9
D: TRBD2
J: TRBJ2-1
CDR3: CASGAPPGHMGLAGERGYNEQFF
DNA: TGTGCCAGCGGCGCCCCACCGGGACATATGGGACTAGCGGGAGAGAGGGGTTACAATGAGCAGTTCTTC

size: NA
V: TRBV6-5
D: NA
J: TRBJ1-2
CDR3: CLAQGVGYGYTF
DNA: TGTCTGGCTCAAGGAGTAGGGTACGGCTACACCTTC

size: NA
V: TRBV13
D: NA
J: TRBJ2-7
CDR3: CASSFPGGYEQYF
DNA: TGTGCCAGCAGCTTCCCAGGGGGGTACGAGCAGTACTTC

size: NA
V: TRBV5-1
D: NA
J: TRBJ2-2
CDR3: CASSLVSPNTGELFF
DNA: TGCGCCAGCAGCTTGGTGAGCCCGAACACCGGGGAGCTGTTTTTT

size: NA
V: TRBV9
D: NA
J: TRBJ1-1
CDR3: CASSVVLGAQSEAFF
DNA: TGTGCCAGCAGCGTAGTATTGGGGGCTCAATCTGAAGCTTTCTTT

size: NA
V: TRBV9
D: TRBD2
J: TRBJ2-1
CDR3: CASSPTSGGYNEQFF
DNA: TGTGCCAGCAGTCCGACTAGCGGGGGCTACAATGAGCAGTTCTTC

size: NA
V: TRBV5-1
D: TRBD2
J: TRBJ2-5
CDR3: CASSSGGGETQYF
DNA: TGCGCCAGCAGTAGCGGGGGCGGGGAGACCCAGTACTTC

size: NA
V: TRBV19
D: TRBD1
J: TRBJ1-4
CDR3: CASRVQGAGDEKLFF
DNA: TGTGCCAGTAGAGTACAGGGGGCAGGGGATGAAAAACTGTTTTTT

size: NA
V: TRBV5-4
D: TRBD1
J: TRBJ1-2
CDR3: CASSFPGGQGANYGYTF
DNA: TGTGCCAGCAGCTTTCCCGGAGGGCAGGGGGCTAACTATGGCTACACCTTC